This T cell receptor beta chain was captured by sequencing in a study of spatial heterogeneity in lung cancer. The time point is: sample taken at primary tumor resection. Untreated early-stage non-small cell lung cancer patients, approximately 76 in total, were the donors. From tumor, nontumor lung or frozen PBMC, whole RNA was taken unsorted for sequencing. TCRdb redid the calling of the 5' RACE reads with MiXCR, one entry per CDR3 protein. The sample holds approximately 66,000 distinct CDR3 sequences; about 6.3% are singletons and the top ten take roughly 14%. The table lists this clonotype with many counts. The CDR3 is 14 amino acids. V dropped 5 bases and J dropped 4 bases, with 14 bases sitting between them. Germline V gene lookup returns CDR1 MDHEN and CDR2 SYDVKM.

This receptor was identified in a female donor with early-stage non-small cell lung cancer. The sequencing here drew on PBMCs, taken at surgery. The chain links TRBV28 to TRBJ1-1; D possibly corresponds to TRBD1 (5 bases). CDR3 nucleotide sequence: TGTGCCAGCAGTCTGTCCAGGGCGGGCACTGAAGCTTTCTTT. Translation gives CASSLSRAGTEAFF.